This T cell receptor beta chain appears in the sequencing data of a study of blood T cell repertoires in COVID-19. Whole-study context: Whether acute or convalescent, the COVID-19 samples came from the United States, Italy and Spain. PBMCs, B-cell-depleted T cells, or T cells provided the cDNA or gDNA that made up the material.

Source study methods: Amplification from reference gene primers served as the basis for estimated nucleated cell counts. TCRdb keeps only in-frame clones here, not all; method: immunoSEQ multiplex PCR. V, J and clone size are taken as reported in that table, and D and trimming were inferred from the DNA itself. Among about 290,000 clones listed, approximately 91% were seen once. V lost 7 bases, J lost 0 bases, and 10 bases lay in between. The CDR3 is made up of 15 amino acids. Germline lookup yields CDR1 MDHEN and CDR2 SYDVKM. The chain recombines TRBV28 with TRBJ2-6, with a tentative D call TRBD2 (6 bases). This receptor was obtained from a woman aged 40 to 50 who had recovered from COVID-19. What was sequenced was peripheral blood. CDR3 sequence: CASTRRGSGANVLTF. For the CDR3, the DNA is TGTGCCAGCACCCGGCGGGGCTCTGGGGCCAACGTCCTGACTTTC.